This entry lists 14 T cell receptor beta chains sequenced from one sample in a study of cytomegalovirus exposure and HLA in healthy donors. The study ran its PCR with 60 Vbeta and 13 Jbeta primers. Sequenced by immunoSEQ multiplex PCR; TCRdb stores in-frame clones only, minus some. Here the sample spans about 77,000 clones, approximately 80% being singletons. The sequenced material came from PBMCs. Source of these receptors: a middle-aged man in good health and CMV-seronegative.

The chain combines TRBV29-1 with TRBJ1-1; TRBD1 aligns across 8 bases. V was pared by 4 bases and J by 4 bases, with 5 bases of the junction left unmatched. Per the germline V gene, CDR1 is SQVTM and CDR2 is ANQGSEA. The CDR3 has 13 amino acids. The CDR3 DNA reads as TGCAGCGTTGCAGGGGGCGCGAGCACTGAAGCTTTCTTT. Protein sequence: CSVAGGASTEAFF.

V and J are TRBV18 and TRBJ2-7; D is unclear. Trimming cost V 1 base and J 6 bases, with 16 bases left between them. Per the germline V gene, CDR1 is KGHSH and CDR2 is LQKENI. This CDR3 is built from 15 residues. DNA of the CDR3: TGTGCCAGCTCACCACAGCGCGGAGTGAGTCCCGAGCAGTACTTC. As protein: CASSPQRGVSPEQYF.

The rearrangement links TRBV6-5 to TRBJ1-5, with D unresolved. The germline V gene has CDR1 MNHEY and CDR2 SVGAGI. The ends were cut back, 5 bases at V and 0 bases at J, with 11 bases in the middle. This CDR3 is built from 15 residues. CDR3 loop: CASSTDYTSNQPQHF. Written as DNA, the CDR3 is TGTGCCAGCAGTACCGACTATACTAGCAATCAGCCCCAGCATTTT.

The gene calls are TRBV5-1 and TRBJ2-2; 9 bases are shared with TRBD1. From germline, CDR1 is SGHRS and CDR2 YFSETQ. The V gene end was trimmed by 1 base and the J gene end by 4 bases; junction bases not matched to a gene: 2. CDR3 length: 15 residues. In DNA form, the CDR3 reads TGCGCCAGCAGCTTGTGGACAGGGGCCACCGGGGAGCTGTTTTTT. This sequence encodes CASSLWTGATGELFF. The entire variable domain, with the rest obtained from reference TRBV5-1 and TRBJ2-2, is as follows: KAGVTQTPRYLIKTRGQQVTLSCSPISGHRSVSWYQQTPGQGLQFLFEYFSETQRNKGNFPGRFSGRQFSNSRSEMNVSTLELGDSALYLCASSLWTGATGELFFGEGSRLTVL.

This clone was counted a few times. The genes are TRBV6-4 and TRBJ2-2; 7 bases line up with TRBD1. Losses at the gene ends were 3 bases for V and 7 bases for J; bases not matched to a gene: 5. The CDR3 runs 14 residues. The germline V gene has CDR1 MRHNA and CDR2 SNTAGT. The CDR3 DNA follows: TGTGCCAGCAGTGAACAGGGGTATGGCGGGGAGCTGTTTTTT. Its protein product is CASSEQGYGGELFF.

This chain connects TRBV19 to TRBJ2-7; TRBD1 agrees at 10 bases. The trim removed 7 bases at V and 6 bases at J, leaving 12 bases unmatched. The CDR3 contains 15 residues. CDR1 LNHDA and CDR2 SQIVND come from the germline V gene (reference sequence). The CDR3 sequence is CASTPSSGTGAEQYF. The CDR3 nucleotides are TGTGCCAGTACCCCCTCGTCCGGGACAGGGGCCGAGCAGTACTTC.

CDR3 in DNA: TGTGCTAGTGGTTTGGCCCAAGCAAGCTCCTACGAGCAGTACTTC. It encodes CASGLAQASSYEQYF. V and J are TRBV12-5 and TRBJ2-5, with D unclear. Near its end, the DNA agrees better with TRBJ2-7, so the J call may be wrong. Germline V gene lookup returns CDR1 LGHNT and CDR2 FRNRAP. This CDR3 comprises 15 residues.

The V and J genes are TRBV18 and TRBJ1-1; D is uncertain. The length of the CDR3 is 15 residues. V gave up 0 bases and J gave up 8 bases, with 16 bases separating them. Per germline, CDR1 KGHSH and CDR2 LQKENI. The chain's CDR3 is CASSPPVIGRAEAFF. CDR3 sequence (DNA): TGTGCCAGCTCACCACCGGTTATCGGGCGGGCGGAAGCTTTCTTT.

The chain employs TRBV7-9 and TRBJ2-2, with TRBD2 matching over 8 bases. Germline loops: CDR1 SEHNR, CDR2 FQNEAQ (reference sequence). The CDR3 loop spans 18 amino acids. V lost 5 bases, J lost 4 bases, and 15 bases stayed unmatched. The CDR3 is CASSKRRGAQLGTGELFF. DNA for the CDR3: TGTGCCAGCAGCAAACGGCGGGGGGCACAGCTCGGCACCGGGGAGCTGTTTTTT. The whole variable domain, remainder taken from reference TRBV7-9 and TRBJ2-2, is DTGVSQNPRHKITKRGQNVTFRCDPISEHNRLYWYRQTLGQGPEFLTYFQNEAQLEKSRLLSDRFSAERPKGSFSTLEIQRTEQGDSAMYLCASSKRRGAQLGTGELFFGEGSRLTVL.

The chain links TRBV27 to TRBJ2-7; unclear D gene. This CDR3 comprises 18 residues. The germline V and J ends were trimmed by 0 bases and 2 bases, with 20 bases remaining between them. CDR1 is MNHEY and CDR2 is SMNVEV in the germline V gene (reference sequence). The CDR3 spells CASSLSGAPGLLPYEQYF. CDR3 coding DNA: TGTGCCAGCAGTTTATCGGGTGCTCCGGGTCTTCTTCCCTACGAGCAGTACTTC.

The CDR3 here is CASSYSKTGGKTF. Here the CDR3 DNA reads TGTGCCAGCAGTTACTCCAAGACAGGGGGCAAGACCTTC. The rearrangement links TRBV6-5 to TRBJ1-2, with 10 bases identical to TRBD1. Trimming at V came to 0 bases and at J to 14 bases, leaving 6 bases not matched to a gene. The CDR3 has 13 amino acids. Germline V gene sequence: CDR1 MNHEY, CDR2 SVGAGI.

The chain uses TRBV30 and TRBJ1-2; D gene uncertain. V gave up 5 bases and J gave up 0 bases, with 7 bases separating them. The CDR3 covers 12 residues. CDR1 is GTSNPN, CDR2 SVGIG, per germline (reference sequence). CDR3 residues: CAWGTPNYGYTF. The CDR3 nucleotides are TGTGCCTGGGGCACACCTAACTATGGCTACACCTTC.

On this clone: The junction departs from the called germline gene at one end, perhaps through a read error. Other DNA sequences within the sample encode an identical CDR3. The J gene is TRBJ1-1, the V gene TRBV30, with 9 bases that match TRBD1. The CDR3 loop spans 12 amino acids. Germline V gives CDR1 GTSNPN, CDR2 SVGIG (reference sequence). The CDR3 here is CALDRGGTEAFF. The CDR3 DNA is TGTGCCCTGGACAGGGGAGGCACTGAAGCTTTTTTT.

This rearrangement joins TRBV5-1 to TRBJ2-5, with a tentative D call TRBD2 (6 bases). Germline values: CDR1 SGHRS, CDR2 YFSETQ. V shed 10 bases and J shed 2 bases, with 24 bases lying between them. This CDR3 comprises 16 residues. The CDR3 sequence is CASRTGEASGQETQYF. For the CDR3, the DNA is TGCGCCTCTAGGACCGGGGAGGCTAGTGGGCAAGAGACCCAGTACTTC.